The sequence of this T cell receptor beta chain was determined in a study of blood T cell repertoires in COVID-19. The overall study: Researchers got acute and convalescent COVID-19 samples from the United States, Italy and Spain.

Deletions cut 6 bases from V and 7 bases from J, with 19 bases between. Germline CDR1 KGHSH, CDR2 LQKENI. The CDR3 covers 16 residues. Clones were sequenced by immunoSEQ multiplex PCR, and TCRdb holds only the in-frame ones, with some missing. The sample holds approximately 220,000 clones, 80% to 85% seen once. The V and J genes are TRBV18 and TRBJ1-6; D gene ambiguous. The sequencing input was peripheral blood. This TCR derives from a woman in her twenties or thirties who had recovered from COVID-19. The CDR3 reads CASSPVEGMENSPLHF. In DNA form, the CDR3 reads TGTGCCAGCTCCCCGGTGGAGGGAATGGAAAATTCACCCCTCCACTTT.